These 29 T cell receptor beta chains originate from one sample sequenced in a study of low-dose radiotherapy and immunotherapy resistance in tumors. As for time point: before trial treatment. With TRAV- and TRBV-specific primers, first-strand cDNA was made, covering the alpha and beta chains. With a constant-region primer and a V-primer adapter, TCRs were subjected to approximately 20 PCR cycles of amplification. TCRdb ran MiXCR on the reads and lists one entry per CDR3 protein. The sample carries 57,000 or so distinct CDR3 sequences, approximately 25% recorded once. The sequenced sample was PBMCs, obtained before treatment. These receptors came from a male donor with prostate cancer.

This clonotype was seen many times. The chain recombines TRBV21-1 with TRBJ1-1. TRBV21-1 is labeled a pseudogene. The CDR3 sequence is 15 residues long. This CDR3 is CASSKFTILNTEAFF. The CDR3 DNA reads as TGTGCCAGCAGCAAATTCACAATATTGAACACTGAAGCTTTCTTT.

This clonotype was counted ten times or more. V is TRBV27 and J is TRBJ2-4; D is perhaps TRBD1 (5 bases). The CDR3 has 13 residues. The ends were cut back, 1 base at V and 6 bases at J, with 7 bases in the middle. Germline V gives CDR1 MNHEY, CDR2 SMNVEV (reference sequence). CDR3 amino acids: CASSLLGANIQYF. As DNA, the CDR3 is TGTGCCAGCAGTTTATTAGGGGCAAACATTCAGTACTTC.

This clonotype was found a few times. The genes are TRBV18 and TRBJ2-7; the match to TRBD2 covers 9 bases. There are 15 residues in the CDR3. Germline assignment: CDR1 KGHSH and CDR2 LQKENI. The trim removed 5 bases at V and 3 bases at J, leaving 8 bases unmatched. The CDR3 loop is CASSTLPAGGYEQYF. DNA of the CDR3: TGTGCCAGCTCAACGCTACCAGCGGGAGGCTACGAGCAGTACTTC.

This clonotype occurred many times. The genes are TRBV28 and TRBJ2-1; D gene ambiguous. CDR1 is MDHEN and CDR2 is SYDVKM in the germline V gene. V was pared by 6 bases and J by 0 bases, with 3 bases between. There are 12 residues in the CDR3. CDR3 loop: CASSFSYNEQFF. The CDR3 region has the DNA TGTGCCAGCAGCTTCTCCTACAATGAGCAGTTCTTC.

The V and J genes are TRBV7-8 and TRBJ2-7; D call uncertain. CDR3 length equals 11 residues. Germline values: CDR1 SGHVS, CDR2 FQNEAQ. Deletions cut 5 bases from V and 6 bases from J, with 8 bases between. The CDR3, as DNA: TGTGCCAGCAGCCGAGACCGCGAGCAGTACTTC. The encoded protein is CASSRDREQYF.

A few counts support this clonotype. The rearrangement uses TRBV6-5 and TRBJ2-5, with TRBD1 matching 7 bases. The junction had 11 bases not matched to a gene; V was cut back by 5 bases and J by 5 bases. The CDR3 sequence is 15 residues long. Germline loops: CDR1 MNHEY, CDR2 SVGAGI. DNA for the CDR3: TGTGCCAGCAGTCCTCTGACAGGGACGGGGGAGACCCAGTACTTC. It yields the protein CASSPLTGTGETQYF.

This clonotype was seen ten or more times. The V and J genes are TRBV7-6 and TRBJ2-2; D might be TRBD2 (6 bases). V dropped 2 bases and J dropped 0 bases, with 10 bases sitting between them. The CDR3 is 16 amino acids. Germline V gene lookup returns CDR1 SGHVS and CDR2 FNYEAQ. CDR3 sequence: CASSLFSGANTGELFF. CDR3 sequence (DNA): TGTGCCAGCAGCTTATTTTCGGGGGCGAACACCGGGGAGCTGTTTTTT. The full variable domain, in which reference TRBV7-6 and TRBJ2-2 provide the parts outside the CDR3, is GAGVSQSPRYKVTKRGQDVALRCDPISGHVSLYWYRQALGQGPEFLTYFNYEAQQDKSGLPNDRFSAERPEGSISTLTIQRTEQRDSAMYRCASSLFSGANTGELFFGEGSRLTVL.

As to this clonotype: A far larger clone is a single base away, which makes a read error likely. The V gene is TRBV4-3, the J gene TRBJ2-5; the match to TRBD2 covers 10 bases. This CDR3 has 17 residues. The V segment lost 0 bases and the J segment 11 bases; nucleotides outside the gene matches: 15. CDR1 and CDR2 from the germline V gene are LGHNA and YSLEER. CDR3 DNA sequence: TGCGCCAGCAGCCAAGAAGGGGCTAGCGGGGGTAGCGATGAGCAGTACTTC. Translation gives CASSQEGASGGSDEQYF.

Turning to this clonotype: A much larger clone sits a single nucleotide away, making a read error possible. V and J are TRBV7-8 and TRBJ2-7; 11 bases are shared with TRBD2. Germline values: CDR1 SGHVS, CDR2 FQNEAQ. The CDR3 is made up of 15 amino acids. The CDR3 DNA reads TGTGCCAGCAGCTCAACTAGCGGGGGAACCTACGAGCAGCACTTC. Encoded protein: CASSSTSGGTYEQHF.

CDR3 in amino acids: CASSLSAGQFYGYTF. Here the CDR3 DNA reads TGTGCCAGCAGCTTATCTGCGGGACAGTTCTATGGCTACACCTTC. The chain recombines TRBV7-8 with TRBJ1-2, with 7 bases that match TRBD1. The CDR3 extends over 15 amino acids. The V and J ends lost 2 bases and 4 bases, in that order; junction bases with no gene match: 7. The V gene's germline CDR1 is SGHVS and CDR2 FQNEAQ.

The V gene is TRBV18, the J gene TRBJ2-5; TRBD1 matches 9 bases. Germline V gene lookup returns CDR1 KGHSH and CDR2 LQKENI. J gave up 6 bases and V 2 bases, and 4 bases lay outside the gene matches. The CDR3 runs to 14 residues. This CDR3 reads CASSPRDRDKTQYF. CDR3 DNA: TGTGCCAGCTCACCAAGGGACAGGGACAAGACCCAGTACTTC.

This clonotype was seen at least ten times. The chain links TRBV5-1 to TRBJ1-2; 11 nucleotides agree with TRBD1. CDR1 and CDR2 (germline): SGHRS, YFSETQ. V was pared by 0 bases and J by 8 bases, with 6 bases of the junction left unmatched. The CDR3 covers 15 residues. This CDR3 is CASSLDGQGATGYTF. The CDR3 coding sequence is TGCGCCAGCAGCTTGGATGGACAGGGGGCGACGGGCTACACCTTC.

This clonotype was seen ten or more times. The V and J genes are TRBV5-8 and TRBJ2-7, with TRBD2 identical over 12 bases. This CDR3 contains 16 residues. The germline gives CDR1 SGHTS, CDR2 YDEGEE. Germline trimming cut 0 bases from V and 2 bases from J; bases unmatched to any gene: 3. Written as DNA, the CDR3 is TGTGCCAGCAGCTTGGGCGGACTAGCGGGAACCTACGAGCAGTACTTC. Protein product: CASSLGGLAGTYEQYF.

This clonotype was seen a single time. The chain links TRBV28 to TRBJ2-7; 10 bases map to TRBD1. Germline loops: CDR1 MDHEN, CDR2 SYDVKM. CDR3 length equals 14 residues. J gave up 6 bases and V 8 bases, and 10 bases lay outside the gene matches. The CDR3 loop reads CASGPMGQGSEQYF. The CDR3 DNA reads as TGTGCCAGCGGGCCTATGGGACAGGGGTCCGAGCAGTACTTC. Full variable domain (remainder filled in from reference TRBV28 and TRBJ2-7): DVKVTQSSRYLVKRTGEKVFLECVQDMDHENMFWYRQDPGLGLRLIYFSYDVKMKEKGDIPEGYSVSREKKERFSLILESASTNQTSMYLCASGPMGQGSEQYFGPGTRLTVT.

This chain uses TRBV12-3 or TRBV12-4 with TRBJ1-5; D ambiguous. The CDR3 totals 15 residues. V was cut by 5 bases and J by 0 bases, with 11 bases left in between. The CDR3 is CASSAAFNSNQPQHF. In nucleotides, the CDR3 is TGTGCCAGCAGTGCCGCCTTCAATAGCAATCAGCCCCAGCATTTT.

This clonotype showed up many times. This chain uses TRBV28 with TRBJ2-1, with 10 bases fitting TRBD2. The germline CDR1 and CDR2 sequences are MDHEN and SYDVKM. V was pared by 8 bases and J by 1 base, with 11 bases of the junction left unmatched. The CDR3 loop spans 17 amino acids. The CDR3 loop is CASGTSSGSQSYNEQFF. The CDR3 nucleotides read TGTGCCAGCGGGACATCTAGCGGGAGTCAGTCCTACAATGAGCAGTTCTTC.

At least ten counts were recorded for this clonotype. V and J are TRBV30 and TRBJ2-7, with TRBD2 as a possible D gene (6 bases). This CDR3 is built from 14 residues. The germline V and J ends were trimmed by 0 bases and 4 bases, with 13 bases remaining between them. CDR1 and CDR2 from the germline V gene are GTSNPN and SVGIG (reference sequence). The CDR3 coding sequence is TGTGCCTGGAGTGTACGGGGACTTGGGTACGAGCAGTACTTC. The encoded protein is CAWSVRGLGYEQYF.

This clonotype was counted ten times or more. This chain uses TRBV9 with TRBJ2-1; 8 nucleotides agree with TRBD2. The V gene end was trimmed by 4 bases and the J gene end by 0 bases; junction bases not matched to a gene: 9. This CDR3 is 17 amino acids long. The germline V gene has CDR1 SGDLS and CDR2 YYNGEE. Here the CDR3 DNA reads TGTGCCAGCAGCCCCTGGAGCGGGAGCCCCTCCTACAATGAGCAGTTCTTC. Amino acid sequence: CASSPWSGSPSYNEQFF.

The chain links TRBV19 to TRBJ1-5, with TRBD1 matching 7 bases. Looked up from germline, CDR1 is LNHDA and CDR2 is SQIVND (reference sequence). The CDR3 loop spans 15 amino acids. V was pared by 9 bases and J by 0 bases, with 8 bases of the junction left unmatched. This chain's CDR3 is CASVPGTASNQPQHF. CDR3 DNA sequence: TGTGCCAGCGTTCCCGGGACAGCTAGCAATCAGCCCCAGCATTTT.

The chain is built from TRBV7-9 and TRBJ2-6; D remains unclear. CDR3 length equals 15 residues. The germline V gene encodes CDR1 SEHNR and CDR2 FQNEAQ (reference sequence). V was clipped by 3 bases and J by 2 bases, with 8 bases between them. CDR3 in DNA: TGTGCCAGCAGCTTCATCCCTCCTGGGGCCAACGTCCTGACTTTC. It encodes CASSFIPPGANVLTF.

This rearrangement joins TRBV5-1 to TRBJ2-2, with D unresolved. V was clipped by 2 bases and J by 6 bases, with 8 bases between them. This CDR3 has 13 amino acids. In germline, CDR1 is SGHRS, CDR2 YFSETQ. The DNA of the CDR3 is TGCGCCAGCAGCTTCACCTGGGCCGGGGAGCTGTTTTTT. Translation: CASSFTWAGELFF. Filled out from reference TRBV5-1 and TRBJ2-2, the complete variable domain reads KAGVTQTPRYLIKTRGQQVTLSCSPISGHRSVSWYQQTPGQGLQFLFEYFSETQRNKGNFPGRFSGRQFSNSRSEMNVSTLELGDSALYLCASSFTWAGELFFGEGSRLTVL.

This clonotype has at least ten counts. The chain joins TRBV5-1 to TRBJ2-2; 9 nucleotides match TRBD2. Trimming took 3 bases from V and 1 from J; bases not matched to a gene: 1. This CDR3 region has 15 residues. Per the germline V gene, CDR1 is SGHRS and CDR2 is YFSETQ. The CDR3 DNA sequence: TGCGCCAGCAGCTCGACTAGCGGGAACACCGGGGAGCTGTTTTTT. It is translated as CASSSTSGNTGELFF.

At least ten counts were recorded for this clonotype. V and J are TRBV14 and TRBJ1-1, with unresolved D. Trimming removed 1 base from V and 0 bases from J, with 3 bases in between. CDR3 length: 13 amino acids. Germline V lookup: CDR1 SGHDN, CDR2 FVKESK. CDR3 residues: CASSQALNTEAFF. The CDR3 DNA sequence: TGTGCCAGCAGCCAAGCCCTGAACACTGAAGCTTTCTTT.

Worth noting for this clonotype: A far larger clone is a single base away, which makes a read error likely. The CDR3 protein is CASSQGGSRSYNEQYF. CDR3 DNA: TGTGCCAGCAGCCAGGGCGGGAGCCGCTCCTACAATGAGCAGTACTTC. This chain links TRBV3-1 with TRBJ2-7, with 7 bases identical to TRBD2. There are 16 residues in the CDR3. V shed 3 bases and J 7 bases; nucleotides not matched to a gene: 15. Per germline, CDR1 LGHDT and CDR2 YNNKEL (reference sequence).

This clonotype was counted at least ten times. The J gene is TRBJ1-4, the V gene TRBV20-1; 10 nucleotides line up with TRBD1. V dropped 7 bases and J dropped 3; count of bases not matched to a gene: 8. Germline V gene sequence: CDR1 DFQATT, CDR2 SNEGSKA (reference sequence). This CDR3 region has 15 residues. DNA of the CDR3: TGCAGTGTAATGGGGGACAGGGGATCTAATGAAAAACTGTTTTTT. Translated: CSVMGDRGSNEKLFF.

V is TRBV7-3 and J is TRBJ2-1, with TRBD2 identical over 8 bases. CDR1 is SGHTA and CDR2 is FQGTGA in the germline V gene. The CDR3 runs 19 residues. After removal of 0 bases from V and 4 bases from J, the junction contained 14 bases not matched to a gene. The CDR3 DNA is TGTGCCAGCAGCTTAACCCCCCTTTTTCCGAGCGGGGGATACAATGAGCAGTTCTTC. The encoded protein is CASSLTPLFPSGGYNEQFF.

This clonotype has at least ten counts. V and J are TRBV20-1 and TRBJ1-1; the D is unclear. CDR1 and CDR2 (germline): DFQATT, SNEGSKA (reference sequence). V lost 5 bases and J lost 1, with 11 bases in between. The CDR3 runs to 13 residues. CDR3 amino acids: CSALTRENTEAFF. The CDR3 DNA is TGCAGTGCTCTAACGAGGGAGAACACTGAAGCTTTCTTT.

This clonotype was seen at least ten times. The chain's CDR3 is CASSGGTARNQPQHF. The CDR3 DNA reads as TGCGCCAGCAGCGGAGGGACAGCTCGCAATCAGCCCCAGCATTTT. The rearrangement uses TRBV5-1 and TRBJ1-5; 7 bases fit TRBD1. The V gene's germline CDR1 is SGHRS and CDR2 YFSETQ. This CDR3 has 15 residues. V trimming: 4 bases; J trimming: 2 bases; junction bases outside the gene matches: 6.

This clonotype occurred many times. This chain links TRBV28 with TRBJ2-7, with D hard to call. This CDR3 spans 11 amino acids. Trimming left V 2 bases short and J 6 bases short, with 5 bases between. Germline V gives CDR1 MDHEN, CDR2 SYDVKM. CDR3 coding DNA: TGTGCCAGCAGTTTAGGGCGCGAGCAGTACTTC. This codes for CASSLGREQYF.